The 3 T cell receptor beta chains given below trace back to one sample, sequenced in a study of T cells expressing NK-cell markers. TCRdb re-called the 5' RACE reads and catalogs CDR3 proteins one per entry, DNA excluded. The specimen's table records fewer than 400,000 distinct CDR3 sequences. Sequencing was done on a sample of blood T cells: a sorted CD56 or NKG2C T cell subset, CD4+ or CD8+ T cells, or bulk PBMC T cells (not recorded which). These receptors came from a woman between 45 and 60 years old in good health.

This sequence joins TRBV6-1 and TRBJ1-4. Per the germline V gene, CDR1 is MNHNS and CDR2 is SASEGT. The CDR3 spans 13 residues. The CDR3: CASRAQGPEKLFF.

V is TRBV5-1 and J is TRBJ1-1; TCRdb's assignment of TRBD1 cannot be checked, as there is no DNA. The CDR3 totals 15 residues. In germline, CDR1 is SGHRS, CDR2 YFSETQ. The CDR3 sequence is CASTQLPLGNTEAFF.

The J gene is TRBJ2-1, the V gene TRBV5-1; TCRdb outputs TRBD2, but without DNA this stays unchecked. This CDR3 region has 14 residues. The germline CDR1 and CDR2 sequences are SGHRS and YFSETQ. CDR3 protein: CASGRASGSNEQFF.